Listed here is a single T cell receptor (beta chain). The data originate from a study of blood T cell repertoires in COVID-19. The germline CDR1 and CDR2 sequences are SGHTS and YDEGEE. The CDR3 sequence is 17 residues long. The trim removed 5 bases at V and 6 bases at J, leaving 16 bases unmatched. In the original processing: The assay estimated nucleated cells by amplifying reference gene primers. Assay: immunoSEQ multiplex PCR; the TCRdb copy retains only in-frame clones and omits some. V and J calls and clone size are copied from that table; D and trimming were computed from the DNA. The sample carries about 200,000 clones, 80% to 90% recorded once.

The source is a man aged 50 to 59 with active or convalescent COVID-19. Sequences were obtained from peripheral blood. The chain links TRBV5-8 to TRBJ2-2; TRBD1 agrees at 7 bases. In nucleotides, the CDR3 is TGTGCCAGCAGTCCGCCCGACAGGGTGGTAGGGCCCGGGGAGCTGTTTTTT. It translates to CASSPPDRVVGPGELFF.